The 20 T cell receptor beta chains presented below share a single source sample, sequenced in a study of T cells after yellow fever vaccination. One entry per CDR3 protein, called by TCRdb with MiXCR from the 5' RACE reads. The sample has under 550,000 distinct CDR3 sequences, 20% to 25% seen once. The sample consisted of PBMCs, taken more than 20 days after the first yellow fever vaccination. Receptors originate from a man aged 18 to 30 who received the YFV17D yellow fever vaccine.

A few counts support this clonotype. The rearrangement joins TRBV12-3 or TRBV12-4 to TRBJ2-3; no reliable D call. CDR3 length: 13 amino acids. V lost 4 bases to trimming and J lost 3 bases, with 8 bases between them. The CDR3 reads CASSWYGTDTQYF. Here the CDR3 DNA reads TGTGCCAGCAGTTGGTACGGGACAGATACGCAGTATTTT.

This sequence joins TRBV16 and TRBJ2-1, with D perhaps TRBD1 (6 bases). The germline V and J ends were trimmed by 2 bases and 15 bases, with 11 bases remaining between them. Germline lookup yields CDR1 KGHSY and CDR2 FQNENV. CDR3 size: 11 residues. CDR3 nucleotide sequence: TGTGCCAGCAGCCAACCGGGACATACGTTCTTC. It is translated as CASSQPGHTFF.

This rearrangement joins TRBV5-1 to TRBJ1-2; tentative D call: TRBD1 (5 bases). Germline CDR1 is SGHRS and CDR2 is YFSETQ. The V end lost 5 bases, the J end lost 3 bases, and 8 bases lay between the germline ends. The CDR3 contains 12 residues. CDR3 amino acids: CASRGRDYGYTF. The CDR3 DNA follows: TGCGCCAGCAGGGGGCGAGACTATGGCTACACCTTC.

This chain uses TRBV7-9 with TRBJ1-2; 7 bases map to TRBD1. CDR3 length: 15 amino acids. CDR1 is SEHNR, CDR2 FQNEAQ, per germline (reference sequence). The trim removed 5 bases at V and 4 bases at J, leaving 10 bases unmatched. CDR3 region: CASSRQGQTLYGYTF. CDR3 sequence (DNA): TGTGCCAGCAGCCGACAGGGCCAGACCCTCTATGGCTACACCTTC. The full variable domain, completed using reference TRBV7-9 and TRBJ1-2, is DTGVSQNPRHKITKRGQNVTFRCDPISEHNRLYWYRQTLGQGPEFLTYFQNEAQLEKSRLLSDRFSAERPKGSFSTLEIQRTEQGDSAMYLCASSRQGQTLYGYTFGSGTRLTVV.

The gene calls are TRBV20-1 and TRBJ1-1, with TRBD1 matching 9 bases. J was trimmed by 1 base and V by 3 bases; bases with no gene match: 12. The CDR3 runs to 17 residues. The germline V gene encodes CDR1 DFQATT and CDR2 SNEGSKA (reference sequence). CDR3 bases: TGCAGTGCTAGTCCGGCCCCGGGACAGGGTACGAACACTGAAGCTTTCTTT. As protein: CSASPAPGQGTNTEAFF.

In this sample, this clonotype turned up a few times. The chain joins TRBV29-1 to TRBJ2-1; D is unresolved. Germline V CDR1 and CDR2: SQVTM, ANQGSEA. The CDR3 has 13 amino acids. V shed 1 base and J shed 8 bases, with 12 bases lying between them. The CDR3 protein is CSVEGGYLDEQFF. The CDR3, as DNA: TGCAGCGTTGAAGGCGGCTATTTGGATGAGCAGTTCTTC.

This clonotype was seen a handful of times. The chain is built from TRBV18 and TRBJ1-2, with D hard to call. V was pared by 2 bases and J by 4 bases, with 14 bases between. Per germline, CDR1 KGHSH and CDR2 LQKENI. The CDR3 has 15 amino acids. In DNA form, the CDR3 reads TGTGCCAGCTCACCATCAAGAGGGCTCGGCTATGGCTACACCTTC. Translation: CASSPSRGLGYGYTF.

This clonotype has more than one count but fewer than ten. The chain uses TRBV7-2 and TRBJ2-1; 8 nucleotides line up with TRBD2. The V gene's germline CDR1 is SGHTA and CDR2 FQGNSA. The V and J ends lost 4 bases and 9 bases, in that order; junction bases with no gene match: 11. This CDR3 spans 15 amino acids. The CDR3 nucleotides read TGTGCCAGCAGCTCAGTCGGGACTAGATATTCTGAGCAGTTCTTC. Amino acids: CASSSVGTRYSEQFF.

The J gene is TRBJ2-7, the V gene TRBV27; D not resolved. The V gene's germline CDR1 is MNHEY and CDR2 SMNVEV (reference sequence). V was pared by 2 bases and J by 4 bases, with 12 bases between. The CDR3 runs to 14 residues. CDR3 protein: CASSLVSSHYEQYF. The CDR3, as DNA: TGTGCCAGCAGTTTAGTTTCCAGCCATTACGAGCAGTACTTC.

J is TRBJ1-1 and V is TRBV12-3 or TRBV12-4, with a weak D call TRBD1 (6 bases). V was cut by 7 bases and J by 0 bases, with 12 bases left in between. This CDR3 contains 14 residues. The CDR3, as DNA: TGTGCCAGCAAGTATGGGACAATGAACACTGAAGCTTTCTTT. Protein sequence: CASKYGTMNTEAFF.

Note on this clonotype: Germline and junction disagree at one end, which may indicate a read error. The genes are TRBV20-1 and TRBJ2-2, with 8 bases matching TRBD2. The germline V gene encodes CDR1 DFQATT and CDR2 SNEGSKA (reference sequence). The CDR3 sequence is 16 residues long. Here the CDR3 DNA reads TGCAGTGCTAGAGCGGGAGGGCAGGGTCAAGCCGGGGAGCAGTTTTTT. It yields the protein CSARAGGQGQAGEQFF.

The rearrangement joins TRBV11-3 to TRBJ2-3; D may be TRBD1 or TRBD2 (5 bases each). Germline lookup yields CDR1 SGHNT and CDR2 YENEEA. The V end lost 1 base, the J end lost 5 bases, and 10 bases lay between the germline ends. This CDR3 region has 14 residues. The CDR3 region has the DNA TGTGCCAGCAGCTTAGCTGAGGGACGAGATACGCAGTATTTT. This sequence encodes CASSLAEGRDTQYF.

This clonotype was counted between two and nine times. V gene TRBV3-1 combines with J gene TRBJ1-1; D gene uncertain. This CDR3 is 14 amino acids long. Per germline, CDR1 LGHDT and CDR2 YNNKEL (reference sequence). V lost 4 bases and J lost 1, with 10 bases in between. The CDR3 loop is CASSLRSGNTEAFF. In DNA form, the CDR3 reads TGTGCCAGCAGCCTGCGGTCGGGGAACACTGAAGCTTTCTTT.

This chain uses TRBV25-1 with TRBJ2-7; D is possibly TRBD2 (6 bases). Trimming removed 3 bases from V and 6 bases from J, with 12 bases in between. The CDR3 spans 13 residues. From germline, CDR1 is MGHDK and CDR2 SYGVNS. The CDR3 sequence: CASSDPRGFEQYF. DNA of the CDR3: TGTGCCAGCAGTGACCCACGGGGGTTCGAGCAGTACTTC.

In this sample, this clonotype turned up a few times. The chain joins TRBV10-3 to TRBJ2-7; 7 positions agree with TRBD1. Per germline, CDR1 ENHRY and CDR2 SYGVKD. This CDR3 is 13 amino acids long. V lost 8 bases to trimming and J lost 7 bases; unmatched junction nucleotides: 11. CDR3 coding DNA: TGTGCCATCGGCCGGGACGAACAGGGGGAGCAGTACTTC. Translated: CAIGRDEQGEQYF.

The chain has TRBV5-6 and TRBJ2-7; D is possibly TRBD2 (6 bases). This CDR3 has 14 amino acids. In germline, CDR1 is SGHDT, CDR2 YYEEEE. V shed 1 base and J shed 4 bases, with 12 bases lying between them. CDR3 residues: CASSLNGGIYEQYV. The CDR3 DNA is TGTGCCAGCAGCTTGAACGGGGGAATTTACGAGCAGTACGTC.

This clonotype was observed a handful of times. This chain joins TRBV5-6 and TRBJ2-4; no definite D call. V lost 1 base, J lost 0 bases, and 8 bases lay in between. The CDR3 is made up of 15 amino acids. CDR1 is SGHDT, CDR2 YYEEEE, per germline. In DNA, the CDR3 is TGTGCCAGCAGCTTGTATCGGTTAGCCAAAAACATTCAGTACTTC. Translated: CASSLYRLAKNIQYF.

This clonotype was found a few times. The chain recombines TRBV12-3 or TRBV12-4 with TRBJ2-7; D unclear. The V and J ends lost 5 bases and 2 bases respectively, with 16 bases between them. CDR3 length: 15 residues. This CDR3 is CASSPGVSLPYEQYF. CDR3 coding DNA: TGTGCCAGCAGTCCGGGCGTGTCCCTGCCCTACGAGCAGTACTTC.

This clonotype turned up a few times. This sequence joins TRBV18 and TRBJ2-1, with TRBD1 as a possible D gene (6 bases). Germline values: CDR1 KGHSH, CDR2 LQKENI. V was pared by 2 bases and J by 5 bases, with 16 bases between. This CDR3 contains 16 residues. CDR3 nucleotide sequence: TGTGCCAGCTCACCAAGGGGGAAGGGATTGGACAATGAGCAGTTCTTC. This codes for CASSPRGKGLDNEQFF.

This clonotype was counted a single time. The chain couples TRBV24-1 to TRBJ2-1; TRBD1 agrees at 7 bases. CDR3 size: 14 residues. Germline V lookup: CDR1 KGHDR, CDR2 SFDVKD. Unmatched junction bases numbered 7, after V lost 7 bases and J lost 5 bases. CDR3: CATRSGGGNNEQFF. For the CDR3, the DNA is TGTGCCACCAGGTCAGGGGGTGGGAACAATGAGCAGTTCTTC.